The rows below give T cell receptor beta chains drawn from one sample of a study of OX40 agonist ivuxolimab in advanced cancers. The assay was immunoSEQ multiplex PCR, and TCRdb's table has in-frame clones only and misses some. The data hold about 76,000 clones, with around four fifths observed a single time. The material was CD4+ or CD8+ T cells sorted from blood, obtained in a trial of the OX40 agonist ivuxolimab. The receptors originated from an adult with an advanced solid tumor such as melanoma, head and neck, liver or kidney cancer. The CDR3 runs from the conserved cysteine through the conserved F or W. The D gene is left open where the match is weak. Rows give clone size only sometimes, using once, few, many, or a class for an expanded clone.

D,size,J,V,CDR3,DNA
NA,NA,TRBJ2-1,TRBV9,CASSPTPGSHWNEQFF,TGTGCCAGCAGCCCCACCCCAGGGTCCCACTGGAATGAGCAGTTCTTC
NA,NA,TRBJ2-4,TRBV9,CASSVGELANPAAIQYF,TGTGCCAGCAGCGTAGGGGAGCTGGCCAATCCGGCTGCCATTCAGTACTTC
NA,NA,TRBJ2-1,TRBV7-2,CASSPDGTLGNEQFF,TGTGCCAGCAGCCCGGACGGCACCCTAGGCAATGAGCAGTTCTTC
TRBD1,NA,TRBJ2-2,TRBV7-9,CASNQGAGELFF,TGTGCCAGCAACCAGGGGGCCGGGGAGCTGTTTTTT
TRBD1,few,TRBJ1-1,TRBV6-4,CATGTANTEAFF,TGTGCCACCGGGACAGCGAACACTGAAGCTTTCTTT
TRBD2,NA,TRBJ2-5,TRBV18,CASSPSGLAGGQETQYF,TGTGCCAGCTCACCCTCTGGACTAGCGGGGGGGCAAGAGACCCAGTACTTC
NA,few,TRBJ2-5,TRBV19,CASSTRETQYF,TGTGCCAGTAGTACAAGAGAGACCCAGTACTTC
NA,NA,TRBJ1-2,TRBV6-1,CASSERTDLYYGYTF,TGTGCCAGCAGTGAACGGACGGACCTCTACTATGGCTACACCTTC
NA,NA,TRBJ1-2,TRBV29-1,CSVGRQDSYHGYTF,TGCAGCGTCGGGCGACAGGACTCGTACCATGGCTACACCTTC
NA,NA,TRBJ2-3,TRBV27,CASSRDSRVDTQYF,TGTGCCAGCAGTAGGGACTCTCGTGTGGATACGCAGTATTTT
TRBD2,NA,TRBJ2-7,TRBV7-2,CASSPGTIDTEQYF,TGTGCCAGCAGCCCCGGGACTATCGACACCGAGCAGTACTTC
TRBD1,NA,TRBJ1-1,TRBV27,CASSFGTGGSNTEAFF,TGTGCCAGCAGTTTTGGGACAGGGGGGTCGAACACTGAAGCTTTCTTT
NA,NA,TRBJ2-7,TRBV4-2,CASSRTSSYEQYF,TGTGCCAGCAGCCGGACTTCATCCTACGAGCAGTACTTT
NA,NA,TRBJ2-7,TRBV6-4,CASSDGRGWGEQYF,TGTGCCAGCAGTGATGGACGGGGTTGGGGGGAGCAGTACTTC
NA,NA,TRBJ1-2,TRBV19,CASSSGQFNYGYTF,TGTGCCAGTAGTTCAGGACAGTTTAACTATGGCTACACCTTC
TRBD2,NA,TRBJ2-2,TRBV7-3,CASQGGGGTGELFF,TGTGCCAGTCAGGGCGGGGGAGGAACCGGGGAGCTGTTTTTT
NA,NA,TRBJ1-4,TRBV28,CASSFGAANEKLFF,TGTGCCAGCAGTTTCGGTGCGGCTAATGAAAAACTGTTTTTT
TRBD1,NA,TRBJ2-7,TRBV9,CASSPGTGDYDEQYF,TGTGCCAGCAGCCCCGGGACAGGGGATTACGACGAGCAGTACTTC
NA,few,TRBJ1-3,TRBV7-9,CASSLQSTVSGNTIYF,TGTGCCAGCAGCTTACAGTCGACGGTCTCTGGAAACACCATATATTTT
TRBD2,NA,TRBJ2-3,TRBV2,CASSEEGGDITDTQYF,TGTGCCAGCAGTGAAGAGGGAGGGGATATCACAGATACGCAGTATTTT
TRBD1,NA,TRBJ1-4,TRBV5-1,CASSLKMTGGEKLFF,TGCGCCAGCAGCTTGAAGATGACAGGGGGAGAAAAACTGTTTTTT
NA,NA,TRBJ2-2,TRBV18,CASSPSGGANTGELFF,TGTGCCAGCTCACCCTCCGGCGGGGCTAACACCGGGGAGCTGTTTTTT
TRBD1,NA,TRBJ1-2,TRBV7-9,CASSPDRNYGYTF,TGTGCCAGCAGCCCGGACAGGAACTATGGCTACACCTTC
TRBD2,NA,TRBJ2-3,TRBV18,CASSPAGGTDTQYF,TGTGCCAGCTCACCGGCGGGGGGGACAGATACGCAGTATTTT
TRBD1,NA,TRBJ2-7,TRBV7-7,CASSTGTGYEQYF,TGTGCTAGCAGCACAGGGACAGGCTACGAGCAGTACTTC
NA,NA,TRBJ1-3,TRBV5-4,CASSIGPGRGNTIYF,TGTGCCAGCAGCATTGGTCCGGGACGGGGAAACACCATATATTTT
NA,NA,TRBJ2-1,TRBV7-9,CASSLELGRGYNEQFF,TGTGCCAGCAGCTTAGAACTGGGTAGGGGCTACAATGAGCAGTTCTTC
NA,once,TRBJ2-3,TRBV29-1,CSVEEIGATDTQYF,TGCAGCGTTGAAGAAATCGGGGCCACAGATACGCAGTATTTT
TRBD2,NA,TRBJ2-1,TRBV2,CASRAGLAGVGEQFF,TGTGCCAGCAGGGCGGGGCTAGCGGGAGTGGGTGAGCAGTTCTTC
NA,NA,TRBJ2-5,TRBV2,CASNLGMETQYF,TGTGCCAGCAACCTAGGGATGGAGACCCAGTACTTC
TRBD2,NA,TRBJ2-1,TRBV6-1,CASSARLAGGQNYNEQFF,TGTGCCAGCAGTGCCCGACTAGCGGGGGGGCAAAATTACAATGAGCAGTTCTTC
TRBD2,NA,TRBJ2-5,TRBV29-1,CSATSGRNLQETQYF,TGCAGCGCGACTAGCGGGAGGAACCTTCAAGAGACCCAGTACTTC
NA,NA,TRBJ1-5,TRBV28,CASRPTGGDQPQHF,TGTGCCAGCAGGCCAACGGGGGGGGATCAGCCCCAGCATTTT
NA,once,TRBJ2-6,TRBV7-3,CASRYRSGANVLTF,TGTGCCAGCAGGTACAGATCCGGGGCCAACGTCCTGACTTTC
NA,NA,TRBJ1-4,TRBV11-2,CASRPTGRVVGEKLFF,TGTGCCAGCAGGCCTACGGGCCGGGTTGTTGGAGAAAAACTGTTTTTT
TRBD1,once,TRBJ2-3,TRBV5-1,CASSRRDRGTDTQYF,TGCGCCAGCAGCCGCCGGGACAGGGGCACAGATACGCAGTATTTT
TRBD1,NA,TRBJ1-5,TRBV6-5,CASSPRQGFNQPQHF,TGTGCCAGCAGTCCCCGACAGGGTTTCAACCAGCCCCAGCATTTT
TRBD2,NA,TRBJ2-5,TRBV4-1,CASSQDRLAGDQETQYF,TGCGCCAGCAGCCAAGATCGTCTAGCGGGGGATCAAGAGACCCAGTACTTC
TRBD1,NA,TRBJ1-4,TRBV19,CASRDRGTTNEKLFF,TGTGCCAGTAGAGACAGGGGCACAACTAATGAAAAACTGTTTTTT
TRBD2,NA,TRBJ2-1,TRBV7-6,CASSIVALAGVSSYNEQFF,TGTGCCAGCAGCATCGTGGCACTAGCGGGAGTGAGCTCCTACAATGAGCAGTTCTTC
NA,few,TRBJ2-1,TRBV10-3,CAISEAQLSYNEQFF,TGTGCCATCAGTGAGGCGCAGCTCTCCTACAATGAGCAGTTCTTC
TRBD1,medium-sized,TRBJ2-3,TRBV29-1,CSVRTGGTDTQYF,TGCAGCGTTAGGACAGGGGGCACAGATACGCAGTATTTT
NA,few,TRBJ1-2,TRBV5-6,CASSLWPDYGYTF,TGTGCCAGCAGCTTGTGGCCTGACTATGGCTACACCTTC
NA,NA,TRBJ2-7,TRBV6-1,CASSVQVLEQYF,TGTGCCAGCAGTGTGCAGGTTCTCGAGCAGTACTTC
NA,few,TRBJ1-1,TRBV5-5,CASSLIDNTEAFF,TGTGCCAGCAGCTTGATCGATAACACTGAAGCTTTCTTT
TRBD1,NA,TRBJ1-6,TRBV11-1,CASSFTAAQGGNSPLHF,TGTGCCAGCAGCTTTACCGCGGCACAGGGGGGGAATTCACCCCTCCACTTT
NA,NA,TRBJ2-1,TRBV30,CAWSPNPDNEQFF,TGTGCCTGGAGTCCAAACCCCGACAATGAGCAGTTCTTC
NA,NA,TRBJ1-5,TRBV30,CAWSADSNQPQHF,TGTGCCTGGAGTGCTGATAGCAATCAGCCCCAGCATTTT
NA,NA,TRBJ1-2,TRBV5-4,CASSLQGLGGYTF,TGTGCCAGCAGCTTGCAGGGCTTGGGGGGCTACACCTTC
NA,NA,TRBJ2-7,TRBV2,CASTQALYEQYF,TGTGCCAGCACCCAGGCCCTCTACGAGCAGTACTTC
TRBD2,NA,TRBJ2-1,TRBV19,CASGGLGPWMNEQFF,TGTGCCAGTGGCGGACTAGGTCCTTGGATGAATGAGCAGTTCTTC
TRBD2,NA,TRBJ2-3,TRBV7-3,CASSLVLAGGPDTQYF,TGTGCCAGCAGCTTAGTGCTAGCGGGGGGGCCAGATACGCAGTATTTT
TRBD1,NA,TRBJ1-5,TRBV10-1,CASRSGTGGDNQPQHF,TGCGCCAGCAGGTCCGGGACAGGGGGAGATAATCAGCCCCAGCATTTT
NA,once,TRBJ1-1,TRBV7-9,CASSLAWKNTEAFF,TGTGCCAGCAGCTTAGCGTGGAAGAACACTGAAGCTTTCTTT
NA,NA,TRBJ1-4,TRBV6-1,CASSEALTQAPKLFF,TGTGCCAGCAGTGAAGCGCTCACACAGGCGCCGAAACTGTTTTTT
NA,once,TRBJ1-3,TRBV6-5,CASSRQGTSGNTIYF,TGTGCCAGCAGCCGCCAGGGGACATCCGGAAACACCATATATTTT
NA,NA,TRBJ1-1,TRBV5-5,CASSLTRGGTEAFF,TGTGCCAGCAGCTTGACAAGGGGTGGGACTGAAGCTTTCTTT
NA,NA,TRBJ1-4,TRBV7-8,CASSPSGGDREKLFF,TGTGCCAGCAGCCCCTCCGGTGGAGATAGAGAAAAACTGTTTTTT
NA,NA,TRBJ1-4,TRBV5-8,CASSPNNRNQGEKLFF,TGTGCCAGCAGCCCAAATAACCGAAACCAAGGGGAAAAACTGTTTTTT
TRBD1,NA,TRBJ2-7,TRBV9,CASSVGTGGRYEQYF,TGTGCCAGCAGCGTAGGGACAGGGGGCCGTTACGAGCAGTACTTC